The present TCR beta chain was sequenced within a study of CD8+ T cells in alopecia areata. Study conclusions and caveats: For patients receiving tofacitinib, scalp clonality and expanded CD8+ clones among the top 100 significantly decreased.

cDNA prepared by RNA extraction and subsequent reverse transcription served as the template for sequencing. Profiled with immunoSEQ multiplex PCR; TCRdb holds only in-frame clones, not every one. The sample lists 50,000 to 65,000 clones; about 45% were seen once. V gave up 5 bases and J gave up 7 bases; unmatched junction bases: 10. The CDR3 has 13 amino acids. Germline CDR1 reads SQVTM; CDR2 reads ANQGSEA. Treatment described: oral pan-JAK inhibitor, 5-10 mg twice daily. This clone was detected only a few times. Its cognate antigen is unknown. This chain connects TRBV29-1 to TRBJ1-2; 7 nucleotides align to TRBD1. The specimen was CD8+ T cells sorted from blood, collected at approximately week 36, from a patient treated with tofacitinib. This TCR came from a human donor with alopecia areata. The CDR3 DNA reads TGCAGCGTTCCCCCGACAGGGACGGGTGGCTACACCTTC. Residues: CSVPPTGTGGYTF.